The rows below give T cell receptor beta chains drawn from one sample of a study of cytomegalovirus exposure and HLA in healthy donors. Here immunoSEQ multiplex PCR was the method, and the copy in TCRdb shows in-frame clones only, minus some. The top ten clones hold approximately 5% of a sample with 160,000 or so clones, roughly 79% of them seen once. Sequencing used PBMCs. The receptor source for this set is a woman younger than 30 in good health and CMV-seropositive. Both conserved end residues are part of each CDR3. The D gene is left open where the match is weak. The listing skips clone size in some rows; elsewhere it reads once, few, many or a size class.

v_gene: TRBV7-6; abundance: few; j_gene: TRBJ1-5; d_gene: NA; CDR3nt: TGTGCCAGCAGCTTAGTATGGAGTGAGAATCAGCCCCAGCATTTT; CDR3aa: CASSLVWSENQPQHF
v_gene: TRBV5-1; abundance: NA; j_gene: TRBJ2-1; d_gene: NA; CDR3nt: TGCGCCAGCTCCCCGGGGGGCCCGAATGAGCAGTTCTTC; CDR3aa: CASSPGGPNEQFF
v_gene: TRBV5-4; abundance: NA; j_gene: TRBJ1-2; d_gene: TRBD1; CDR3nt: TGTGCCAGCAGCCCTGGGACAGGGGAGGTGGACTATGGCTACACCTTC; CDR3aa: CASSPGTGEVDYGYTF
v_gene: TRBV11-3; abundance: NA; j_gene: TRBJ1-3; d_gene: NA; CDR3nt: TGTGCCAGCAGCTTAGTCTGTCGCGCGAGGGACACCATATATTTT; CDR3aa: CASSLVCRARDTIYF
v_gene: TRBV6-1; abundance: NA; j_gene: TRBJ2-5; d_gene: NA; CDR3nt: TGTGCCAGCAGTGATCACCTCCCCTTCCAGGACTTC; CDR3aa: CASSDHLPFQDF
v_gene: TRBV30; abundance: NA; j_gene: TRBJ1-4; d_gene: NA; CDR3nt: TGTGCCTGGAAACAGGGCCCTAATGAAAAACTGTTTTTT; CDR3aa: CAWKQGPNEKLFF
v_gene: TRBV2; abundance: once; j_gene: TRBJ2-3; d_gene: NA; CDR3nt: TGTGCCAGCAGTGAACTATCTGCTAGCACAGATACGCAGTATTTT; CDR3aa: CASSELSASTDTQYF
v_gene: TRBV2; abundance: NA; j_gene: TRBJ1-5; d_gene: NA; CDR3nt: TGTGCCAGCTCAGAACTGCACGGGGGGAGCAATCAGCCCCAGCATTTT; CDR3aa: CASSELHGGSNQPQHF
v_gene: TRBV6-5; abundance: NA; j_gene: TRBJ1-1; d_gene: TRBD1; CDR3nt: TGTGCCAGCAGGAGGGGGCGCGGCACTGAAGCTTTCTTT; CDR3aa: CASRRGRGTEAFF
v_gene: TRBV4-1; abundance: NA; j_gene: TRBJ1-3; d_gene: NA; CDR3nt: TGCGCCAGCAGCCAAGATTCAGGAGGGAACCTAATCGAAATCAAATTTAACACCATATATTTT; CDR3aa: CASSQDSGGNLIEIKFNTIYF
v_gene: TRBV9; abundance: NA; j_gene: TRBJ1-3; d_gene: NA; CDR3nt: TGTGCCAGCAGCGTAGAGGCAGGGGGAAACACCATATATTTT; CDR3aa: CASSVEAGGNTIYF
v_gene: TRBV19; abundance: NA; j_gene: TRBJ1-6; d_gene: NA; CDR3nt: TGTGCCAGTAGTTTACAGAATTCACCCCTCCACTTT; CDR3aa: CASSLQNSPLHF
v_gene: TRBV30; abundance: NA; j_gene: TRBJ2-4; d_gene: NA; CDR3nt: TGTGCCTGGAGTGCAGGCAGAGGGTTCACGTTCATTCAGTACTTC; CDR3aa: CAWSAGRGFTFIQYF
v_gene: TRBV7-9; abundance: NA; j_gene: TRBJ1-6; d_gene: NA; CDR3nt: TGTGCCAGCAGCTTCAGGGTGGCGCAAAATAATTCACCCCTCCACTTT; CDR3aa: CASSFRVAQNNSPLHF
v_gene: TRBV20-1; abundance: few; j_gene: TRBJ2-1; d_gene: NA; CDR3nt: TGCAGTGCGGAACGGGATGAGCAGTTCTTC; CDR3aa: CSAERDEQFF
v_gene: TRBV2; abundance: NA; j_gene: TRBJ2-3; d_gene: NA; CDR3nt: TGTGCCAGCAAGCGACAGCCAGATACGCAGTATTTT; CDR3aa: CASKRQPDTQYF
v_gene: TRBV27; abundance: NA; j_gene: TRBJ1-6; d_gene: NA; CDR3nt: TGTGCCAGCAGTTTATCGGGACATTGGGGGGGGTCCTATAATTCACCCCTCCACTTT; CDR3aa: CASSLSGHWGGSYNSPLHF
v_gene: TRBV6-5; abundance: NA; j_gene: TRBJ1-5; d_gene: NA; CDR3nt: TGTGCCAGCAGTGCTGACAGGATGGGTCAGCCCCAGCATTTT; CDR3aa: CASSADRMGQPQHF
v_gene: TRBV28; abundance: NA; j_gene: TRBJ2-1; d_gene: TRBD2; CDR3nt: TGTGCCAGCAGTCTTATAGGGACTAGCGGGGGGAGGACCTACAATGAGCAGTTCTTC; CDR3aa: CASSLIGTSGGRTYNEQFF
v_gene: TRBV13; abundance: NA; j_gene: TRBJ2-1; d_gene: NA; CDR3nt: TGTGCCAGCAGCTTACCTGGCTCGACAGATTACTCCTACAATGAGCAGTTCTTC; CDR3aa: CASSLPGSTDYSYNEQFF
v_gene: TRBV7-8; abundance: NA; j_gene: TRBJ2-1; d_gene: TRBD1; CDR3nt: TGTGCCAGCAGGGCCCTCCGGGGACAGAAGCACAATGAGCAGTTCTTC; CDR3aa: CASRALRGQKHNEQFF
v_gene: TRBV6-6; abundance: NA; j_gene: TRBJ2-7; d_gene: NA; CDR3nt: TGTGCCAGCAGTTACTCGACGGAGGGAGAGCAGTACTTC; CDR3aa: CASSYSTEGEQYF
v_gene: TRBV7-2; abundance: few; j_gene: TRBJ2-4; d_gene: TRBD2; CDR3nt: TGTGCCAGCAGCTTCGACTCACTAGCGGGGGGCGGAAACATTCAGTACTTC; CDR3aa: CASSFDSLAGGGNIQYF
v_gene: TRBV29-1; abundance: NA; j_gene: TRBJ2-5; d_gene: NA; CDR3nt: TGCAGCGTTGAAGATCCGCCAGGGTCCGAGACCCAGTACTTC; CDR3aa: CSVEDPPGSETQYF
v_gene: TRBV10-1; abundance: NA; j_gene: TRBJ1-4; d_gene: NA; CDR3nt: TGCGCCAGCCGGGGACACCTCGGGGAAAAACTGTTTTTT; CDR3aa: CASRGHLGEKLFF
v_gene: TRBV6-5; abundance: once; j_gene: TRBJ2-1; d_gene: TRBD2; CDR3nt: TGTGCCAGCAGTTTACCGAGCGGGGGGGCCATTGAGCAGTTCTTC; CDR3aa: CASSLPSGGAIEQFF
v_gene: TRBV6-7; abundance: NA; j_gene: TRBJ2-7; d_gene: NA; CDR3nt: TGTGCCAGCAGTTACTCCAGGGAAAACAGCTCCTACGAGCAGTACTTC; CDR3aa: CASSYSRENSSYEQYF
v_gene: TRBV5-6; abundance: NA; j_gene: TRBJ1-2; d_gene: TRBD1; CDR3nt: TGTGCCAGCAGCCGTCAACATATTGCCCCCCGGGACAGCGGCTATGGCTACACCTTC; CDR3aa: CASSRQHIAPRDSGYGYTF
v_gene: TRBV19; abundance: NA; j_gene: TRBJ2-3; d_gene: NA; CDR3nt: TGTGCCAGTAGTATAGTACCCCGCCTAAGCACAGATACGCAGTATTTT; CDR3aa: CASSIVPRLSTDTQYF
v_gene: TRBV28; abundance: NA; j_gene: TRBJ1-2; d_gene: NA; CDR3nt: TGTGCCAGCATCCCCGGGGCCGGAGGGGGCTACACCTTC; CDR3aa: CASIPGAGGGYTF
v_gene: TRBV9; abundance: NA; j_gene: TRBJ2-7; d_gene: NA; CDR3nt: TGTGCCAGCAGCCCGAGATACTCCTACGAGCAGTACTTC; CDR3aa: CASSPRYSYEQYF
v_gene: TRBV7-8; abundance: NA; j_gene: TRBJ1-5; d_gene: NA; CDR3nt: TGTGCCAGCAGCAATACAGGGTTTGCAGATCAGCCCCAGCATTTT; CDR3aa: CASSNTGFADQPQHF
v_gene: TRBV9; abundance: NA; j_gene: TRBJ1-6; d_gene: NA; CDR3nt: TGTGCCAGCACCGTAGGGGGAGTACATAATTCACCCCTCCACTTT; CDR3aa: CASTVGGVHNSPLHF
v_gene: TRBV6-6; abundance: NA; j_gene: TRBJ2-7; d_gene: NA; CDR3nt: TGTGCCAGCAGTTACTCGAGACCCGGGTACGAGCAGTACTTC; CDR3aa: CASSYSRPGYEQYF
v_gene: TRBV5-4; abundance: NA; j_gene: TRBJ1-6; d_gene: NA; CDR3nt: TGTGCCAGCAGCCTAACAGTCCTGAATTCACCCCTCCACTTT; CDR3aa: CASSLTVLNSPLHF
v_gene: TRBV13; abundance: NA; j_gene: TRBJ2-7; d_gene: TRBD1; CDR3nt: TGTGCCAGCAGCTTAGCCGGACAGGGGCACGAGCAGTACTTC; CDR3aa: CASSLAGQGHEQYF